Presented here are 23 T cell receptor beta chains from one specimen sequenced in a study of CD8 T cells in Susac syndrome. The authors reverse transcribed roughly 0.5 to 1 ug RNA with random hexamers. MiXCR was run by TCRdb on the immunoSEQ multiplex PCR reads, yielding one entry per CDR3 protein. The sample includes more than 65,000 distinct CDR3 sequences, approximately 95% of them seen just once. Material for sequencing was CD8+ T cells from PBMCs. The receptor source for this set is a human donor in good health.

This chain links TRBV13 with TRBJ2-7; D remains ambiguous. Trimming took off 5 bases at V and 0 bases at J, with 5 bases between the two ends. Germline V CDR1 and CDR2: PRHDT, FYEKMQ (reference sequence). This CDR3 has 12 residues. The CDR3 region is CASSRTSYEQYF. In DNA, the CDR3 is TGTGCCAGCAGCCGTACCTCCTACGAGCAGTACTTC.

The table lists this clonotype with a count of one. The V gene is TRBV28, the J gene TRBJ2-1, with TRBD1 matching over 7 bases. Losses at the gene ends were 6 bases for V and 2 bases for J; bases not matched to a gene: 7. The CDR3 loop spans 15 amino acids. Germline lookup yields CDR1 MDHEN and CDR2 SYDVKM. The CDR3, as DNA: TGTGCCAGCAGACCCCAGGGGGTTCCCTACAATGAGCAGTTCTTC. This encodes CASRPQGVPYNEQFF.

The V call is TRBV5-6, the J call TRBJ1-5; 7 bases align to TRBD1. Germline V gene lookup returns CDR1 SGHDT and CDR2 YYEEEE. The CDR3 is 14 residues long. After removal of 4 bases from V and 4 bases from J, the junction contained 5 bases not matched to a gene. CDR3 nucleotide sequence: TGTGCCAGCAGCCGGTCACAGGGGAATCAGCCCCAGCATTTT. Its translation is CASSRSQGNQPQHF.

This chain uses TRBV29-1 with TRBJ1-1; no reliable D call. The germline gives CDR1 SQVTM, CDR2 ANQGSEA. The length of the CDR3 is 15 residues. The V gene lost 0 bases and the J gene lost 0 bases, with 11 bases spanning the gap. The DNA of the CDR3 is TGCAGCGTTGAAGATCCCAACAGAGTGAACACTGAAGCTTTCTTT. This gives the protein CSVEDPNRVNTEAFF. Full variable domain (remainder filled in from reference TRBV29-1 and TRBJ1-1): SAVISQKPSRDICQRGTSLTIQCQVDSQVTMMFWYRQQPGQSLTLIATANQGSEATYESGFVIDKFPISRPNLTFSTLTVSNMSPEDSSIYLCSVEDPNRVNTEAFFGQGTRLTVV.

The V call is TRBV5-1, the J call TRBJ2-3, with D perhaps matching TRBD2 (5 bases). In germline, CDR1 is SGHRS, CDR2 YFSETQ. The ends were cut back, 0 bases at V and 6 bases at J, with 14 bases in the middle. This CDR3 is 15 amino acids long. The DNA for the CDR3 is TGCGCCAGCAGCTTGGAGGTCGGTAGCGCGGATACGCAGTATTTT. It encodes CASSLEVGSADTQYF.

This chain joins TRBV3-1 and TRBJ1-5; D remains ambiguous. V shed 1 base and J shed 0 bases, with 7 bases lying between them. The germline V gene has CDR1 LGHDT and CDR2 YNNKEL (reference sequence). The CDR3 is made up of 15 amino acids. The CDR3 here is CASSQGGYSNQPQHF. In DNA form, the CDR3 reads TGTGCCAGCAGCCAAGGGGGTTATAGCAATCAGCCCCAGCATTTT.

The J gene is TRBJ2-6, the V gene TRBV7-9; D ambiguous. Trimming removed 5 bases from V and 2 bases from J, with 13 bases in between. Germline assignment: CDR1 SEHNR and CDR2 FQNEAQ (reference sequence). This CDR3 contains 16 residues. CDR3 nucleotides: TGTGCCAGCAGCCAACGACAATGGGCTGGGGCCAACGTCCTGACTTTC. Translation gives CASSQRQWAGANVLTF.

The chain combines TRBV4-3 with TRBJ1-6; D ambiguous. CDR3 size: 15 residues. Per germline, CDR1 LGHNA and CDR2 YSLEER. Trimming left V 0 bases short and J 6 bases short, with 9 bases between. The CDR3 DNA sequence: TGCGCCAGCAGCCAAGATCGGTTTACTAATTCACCCCTCCACTTT. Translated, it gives CASSQDRFTNSPLHF.

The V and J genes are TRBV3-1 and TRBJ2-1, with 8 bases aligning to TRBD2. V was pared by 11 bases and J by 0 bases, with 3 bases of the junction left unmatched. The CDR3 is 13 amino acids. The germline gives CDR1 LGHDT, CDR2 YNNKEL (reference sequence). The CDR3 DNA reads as TGTGCCTGCGGGGGGACCTCCTACAATGAGCAGTTCTTC. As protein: CACGGTSYNEQFF.

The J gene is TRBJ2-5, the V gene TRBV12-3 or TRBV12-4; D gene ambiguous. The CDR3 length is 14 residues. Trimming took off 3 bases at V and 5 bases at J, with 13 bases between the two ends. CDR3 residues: CASSFAVARETQYF. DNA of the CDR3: TGTGCCAGCAGTTTTGCGGTGGCCAGGGAGACCCAGTACTTC.

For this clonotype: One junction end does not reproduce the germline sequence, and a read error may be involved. The CDR3 loop reads CSVVGNNEAFF. CDR3 nucleotides: TGCAGCGTTGTAGGAAACAATGAAGCTTTCTTT. This chain connects TRBV29-1 to TRBJ1-1; D gene unclear. The CDR3 loop spans 11 amino acids. CDR1 and CDR2 from the germline V gene are SQVTM and ANQGSEA.

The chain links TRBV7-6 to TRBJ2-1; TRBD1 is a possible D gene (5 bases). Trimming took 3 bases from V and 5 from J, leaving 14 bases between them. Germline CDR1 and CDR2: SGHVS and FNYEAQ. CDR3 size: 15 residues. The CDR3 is CASSFRGQGNNEQFF. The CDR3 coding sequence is TGTGCCAGCAGCTTTAGGGGTCAGGGTAACAATGAGCAGTTCTTC. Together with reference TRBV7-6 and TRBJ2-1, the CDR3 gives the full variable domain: GAGVSQSPRYKVTKRGQDVALRCDPISGHVSLYWYRQALGQGPEFLTYFNYEAQQDKSGLPNDRFSAERPEGSISTLTIQRTEQRDSAMYRCASSFRGQGNNEQFFGPGTRLTVL.

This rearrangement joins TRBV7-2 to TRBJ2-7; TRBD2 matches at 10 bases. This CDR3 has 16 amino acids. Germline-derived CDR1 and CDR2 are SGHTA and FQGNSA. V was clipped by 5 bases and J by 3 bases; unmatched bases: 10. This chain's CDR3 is CASSRTYRTSGYEQYF. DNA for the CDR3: TGTGCCAGCAGCCGCACGTATCGGACTAGCGGCTACGAGCAGTACTTC.

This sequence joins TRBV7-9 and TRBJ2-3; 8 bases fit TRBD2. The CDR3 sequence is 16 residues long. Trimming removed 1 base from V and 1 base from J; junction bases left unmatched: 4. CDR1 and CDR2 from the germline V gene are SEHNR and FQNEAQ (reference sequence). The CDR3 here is CASSLGPAGGTDTQYF. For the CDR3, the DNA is TGTGCCAGCAGCTTAGGCCCAGCGGGGGGCACAGATACGCAGTATTTT. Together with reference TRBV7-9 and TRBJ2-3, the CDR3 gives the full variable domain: DTGVSQNPRHKITKRGQNVTFRCDPISEHNRLYWYRQTLGQGPEFLTYFQNEAQLEKSRLLSDRFSAERPKGSFSTLEIQRTEQGDSAMYLCASSLGPAGGTDTQYFGPGTRLTVL.

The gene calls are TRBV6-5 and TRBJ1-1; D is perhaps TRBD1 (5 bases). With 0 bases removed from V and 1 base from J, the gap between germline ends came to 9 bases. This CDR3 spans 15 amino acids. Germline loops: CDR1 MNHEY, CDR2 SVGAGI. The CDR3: CASSYSRDGNTEAFF. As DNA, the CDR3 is TGTGCCAGCAGTTACTCGAGGGACGGGAACACTGAAGCTTTCTTT.

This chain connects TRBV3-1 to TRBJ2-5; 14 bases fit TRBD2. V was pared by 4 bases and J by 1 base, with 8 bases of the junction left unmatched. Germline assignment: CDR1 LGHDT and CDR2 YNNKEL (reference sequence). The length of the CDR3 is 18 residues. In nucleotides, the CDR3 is TGTGCCAGCAGCCTCGGGACTAGCGGGGGTCCACTCCAAGAGACCCAGTACTTC. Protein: CASSLGTSGGPLQETQYF.

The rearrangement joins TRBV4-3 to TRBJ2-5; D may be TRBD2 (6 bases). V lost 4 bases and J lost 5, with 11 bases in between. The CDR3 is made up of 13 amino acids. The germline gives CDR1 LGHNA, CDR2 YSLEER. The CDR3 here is CASSLRLDETQYF. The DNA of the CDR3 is TGCGCCAGCAGCCTTAGACTAGACGAGACCCAGTACTTC.

CDR3 bases: TGTGCCAGCAGCCAAGGGACAGACCCCTATGGCTACACCTTC. Its translation: CASSQGTDPYGYTF. The V call is TRBV7-9, the J call TRBJ1-2, with 7 positions matching TRBD1. There are 14 residues in the CDR3. CDR1 SEHNR and CDR2 FQNEAQ come from the germline V gene (reference sequence). The J segment lost 4 bases and the V segment lost 5 bases, leaving 7 bases of the junction unmatched.

The CDR3 sequence is CASSQDGVGEQYF. CDR3 nucleotides: TGTGCCAGCAGCCAAGACGGGGTGGGCGAGCAGTACTTC. The chain couples TRBV3-1 to TRBJ2-7; weak D call: TRBD2 (5 bases). There are 13 residues in the CDR3. Trimming took 0 bases from V and 6 from J, leaving 9 bases between them. CDR1 and CDR2 (germline): LGHDT, YNNKEL (reference sequence).

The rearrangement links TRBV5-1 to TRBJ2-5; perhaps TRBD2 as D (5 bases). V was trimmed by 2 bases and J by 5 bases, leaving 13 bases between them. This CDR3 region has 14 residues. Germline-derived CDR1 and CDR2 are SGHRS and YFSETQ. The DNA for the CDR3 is TGCGCCAGCAGCTTAGGCCTAGCCAGGGAGACCCAGTACTTC. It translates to CASSLGLARETQYF.

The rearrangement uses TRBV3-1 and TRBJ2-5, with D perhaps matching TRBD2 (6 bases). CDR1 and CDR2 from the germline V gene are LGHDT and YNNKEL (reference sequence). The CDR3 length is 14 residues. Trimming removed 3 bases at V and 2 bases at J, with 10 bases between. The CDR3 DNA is TGTGCCAGCAGCCAGTCCGGGGGACAAGAGACCCAGTACTTC. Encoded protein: CASSQSGGQETQYF.

The CDR3 is CASSRGELFF. CDR3 bases: TGTGCCAGCAGTAGGGGGGAGCTGTTTTTT. V gene TRBV6-2 or TRBV6-3 combines with J gene TRBJ2-2; D unresolved. V was clipped by 5 bases and J by 8 bases, with 3 bases between them. The germline CDR1 and CDR2 sequences are MNHEY and SVGEGT. CDR3 length equals 10 residues.

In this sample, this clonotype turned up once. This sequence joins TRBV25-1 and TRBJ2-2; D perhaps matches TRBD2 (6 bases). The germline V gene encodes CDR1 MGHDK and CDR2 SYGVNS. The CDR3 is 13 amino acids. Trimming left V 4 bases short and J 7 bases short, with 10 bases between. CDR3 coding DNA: TGTGCCAGCAGTGTCGGGGAGGTCGGGGAGCTGTTTTTT. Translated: CASSVGEVGELFF.